These 9 T cell receptor beta chains came from one sample sequenced in a study of long-term antiretroviral therapy in people with HIV. Runs used v3.0 of the immunoSEQ assay and were done at survey level. Generated by immunoSEQ multiplex PCR, the TCRdb table keeps only in-frame clones and is missing some. The data show 27,000 or so clones, 82% seen once. The sample consisted of unsorted PBMCs, taken 2.9 years after starting antiretroviral therapy. The receptor source for this set is a man aged 50-59 years with HIV.

The J gene is TRBJ2-6, the V gene TRBV15; TRBD1 aligns across 7 bases. Trimming took 5 bases from V and 4 from J; bases not matched to a gene: 14. There are 18 residues in the CDR3. Germline values: CDR1 LNHNV, CDR2 YYDKDF (reference sequence). CDR3 sequence reads: CATSPEQGVFQGANVLTF. CDR3 bases: TGTGCCACCAGCCCAGAGCAGGGGGTTTTTCAGGGGGCCAACGTCCTGACTTTC.

The chain combines TRBV7-8 with TRBJ2-7; D is ambiguous. V was cut by 2 bases and J by 5 bases, with 10 bases left in between. The germline V gene encodes CDR1 SGHVS and CDR2 FQNEAQ. The CDR3 sequence is 13 residues long. Here the CDR3 DNA reads TGTGCCAGCAGCTTACCAAGGGCGGACGAGCAGTACTTC. It translates to CASSLPRADEQYF.

V is TRBV18 and J is TRBJ1-5, with 7 bases fitting TRBD1. The CDR3 extends over 15 amino acids. V shed 5 bases and J 2 bases; nucleotides not matched to a gene: 6. Germline loops: CDR1 KGHSH, CDR2 LQKENI. The CDR3 loop reads CASSSSGTGNQPQHF. DNA of the CDR3: TGTGCCAGCTCATCCTCCGGGACAGGCAATCAGCCCCAGCATTTT. The full variable domain, completed using reference TRBV18 and TRBJ1-5, is NAGVMQNPRHLVRRRGQEARLRCSPMKGHSHVYWYRQLPEEGLKFMVYLQKENIIDESGMPKERFSAEFPKEGPSILRIQQVVRGDSAAYFCASSSSGTGNQPQHFGDGTRLSIL.

This chain joins TRBV6-5 and TRBJ2-1; D remains unclear. Germline V gives CDR1 MNHEY, CDR2 SVGAGI. This CDR3 contains 12 residues. V dropped 2 bases and J dropped 8 bases, with 7 bases sitting between them. The CDR3 bases are TGTGCCAGCAGTTACGGGGTCGATGAGCAGTTCTTC. Translated: CASSYGVDEQFF.

The chain has TRBV7-3 and TRBJ2-1; TRBD2 agrees at 15 bases. Unmatched junction bases numbered 9, after V lost 4 bases and J lost 2 bases. CDR3 length equals 19 residues. Germline lookup yields CDR1 SGHTA and CDR2 FQGTGA. The CDR3 reads CASSSPPGLAGGPYNEQFF. The DNA of the CDR3 is TGTGCCAGCAGCTCCCCACCCGGACTAGCGGGGGGGCCCTACAATGAGCAGTTCTTC.

Only one count was recorded for this clone. The chain carries TRBV10-3 and TRBJ1-1; D is ambiguous. The CDR3 runs to 14 residues. V gave up 1 base and J gave up 3 bases, with 9 bases separating them. The germline V gene has CDR1 ENHRY and CDR2 SYGVKD. CDR3 DNA: TGTGCCATCAGTGAGTGGGCGGGAGACACTGAAGCTTTCTTT. It is translated as CAISEWAGDTEAFF.

This clone was seen once. The CDR3 loop reads CASSVPGQSQSFF. The CDR3 nucleotides are TGTGCCAGCAGTGTTCCAGGACAGTCGCAATCCTTCTTT. The chain carries TRBV2 and TRBJ1-1; a weak D match, TRBD1 (6 bases). CDR1 and CDR2 from the germline V gene are SNHLY and FYNNEI. Trimming shortened V by 4 bases and J by 14 bases, and 20 bases separated the two germline ends. This CDR3 is 13 amino acids long.

This clone was seen just once. V is TRBV7-9 and J is TRBJ1-2; 10 bases fit TRBD1. From germline, CDR1 is SEHNR and CDR2 FQNEAQ (reference sequence). V trimming: 1 base; J trimming: 7 bases; junction bases outside the gene matches: 3. This CDR3 contains 14 residues. The CDR3 bases are TGTGCCAGCAGCTTAGGCCGGGACAGGGGTGGCTACACCTTC. Translation: CASSLGRDRGGYTF.

The V call is TRBV15, the J call TRBJ2-1; D gene unclear. In germline, CDR1 is LNHNV, CDR2 YYDKDF (reference sequence). With 0 bases removed from V and 7 bases from J, the gap between germline ends came to 4 bases. The length of the CDR3 is 12 residues. The CDR3 nucleotides are TGTGCCACCAGCAGAGATCGGAATGAGCAGTTCTTC. Translation: CATSRDRNEQFF.